The 9 T cell receptor beta chains given below trace back to one sample, sequenced in a study of T cells in Graves' hyperthyroidism and ophthalmopathy. It was RNA transcripts that yielded the amplified TCR beta CDR3 regions. The TCR CDR3 was amplified in a first-round RT-PCR using the HTBI primer set. Using its own MiXCR run on the multiplex PCR reads, TCRdb lists one record per CDR3 protein. The profile covers around 700,000 distinct CDR3 sequences, with 30% to 40% appearing a single time and 30% to 40% taken by the ten largest. The specimen sequenced was blood. These receptors were obtained from a woman between 40 and 50 years old with Graves' hyperthyroidism.

Remarks on this clonotype: Here the CDR3 omits its conserved ending phenylalanine or tryptophan, so a read error is the likely source. The rearrangement joins TRBV12-3 or TRBV12-4 to TRBJ1-2; D gene ambiguous. The CDR3 has 13 residues. Trimming took off 3 bases at V and 4 bases at J, with 9 bases between the two ends. The CDR3 protein is CASSFGVLYGYTL. The DNA of the CDR3 is TGTGCCAGCAGTTTCGGAGTGCTCTATGGCTACACCCTC.

In its sample, this clonotype was seen once. This may arise from a read error, as a much more abundant clone is one base away. The rearrangement joins TRBV7-9 to TRBJ1-1; tentatively, D is TRBD1 (5 bases). Trimming left V 4 bases short and J 4 bases short, with 16 bases between. Germline V gene sequence: CDR1 SEHNR, CDR2 FQNEAQ (reference sequence). The length of the CDR3 is 15 residues. This chain's CDR3 is CASSSYPGSGTEAFF. DNA of the CDR3: TGTGCCAGCAGCTCTTATCCAGGGTCGGGCACTGAAGCTTTCTTT. The variable domain in full, completed from reference TRBV7-9 and TRBJ1-1, reads DTGVSQNPRHKITKRGQNVTFRCDPISEHNRLYWYRQTLGQGPEFLTYFQNEAQLEKSRLLSDRFSAERPKGSFSTLEIQRTEQGDSAMYLCASSSYPGSGTEAFFGQGTRLTVV.

V is TRBV7-2 and J is TRBJ2-7, with 8 bases that match TRBD1. The CDR3 totals 14 residues. Germline V lookup: CDR1 SGHTA, CDR2 FQGNSA. With 5 bases clipped from V and 7 bases from J, the junction kept 10 bases outside the gene matches. The CDR3 DNA reads as TGTGCCAGCAGCAGCAGGACAGGGAGCGATGAGCAGTACTTC. As protein: CASSSRTGSDEQYF.

There are many counts of this clonotype. The chain combines TRBV5-8 with TRBJ1-2; 7 positions agree with TRBD1. The CDR3 runs 14 residues. The ends lost 5 bases at V and 3 bases at J; junction bases unmatched: 7. Germline-derived CDR1 and CDR2 are SGHTS and YDEGEE. The CDR3, as DNA: TGTGCCAGCAGTTATCGTCAGGGGGACTATGGCTACACCTTC. It is translated as CASSYRQGDYGYTF.

CDR3 DNA sequence: TGCGCCAGCAGCGAACAGGGGGCTGAGACCCAGTACTTC. It translates to CASSEQGAETQYF. V usage is TRBV5-1 and J usage is TRBJ2-5; TRBD1 agrees at 9 bases. The ends lost 4 bases at V and 5 bases at J; junction bases unmatched: 3. Germline assignment: CDR1 SGHRS and CDR2 YFSETQ. CDR3 size: 13 residues.

The V and J genes are TRBV20-1 and TRBJ2-7; tentative D call: TRBD1 (6 bases). This CDR3 is 13 amino acids long. CDR1 DFQATT and CDR2 SNEGSKA come from the germline V gene (reference sequence). V was clipped by 5 bases and J by 1 base, with 12 bases between them. Here the CDR3 DNA reads TGCAGTGCTGCCCGGGACATATCCTACGAGCAGTACTTC. It encodes CSAARDISYEQYF.

The chain recombines TRBV19 with TRBJ1-2; D is uncertain. The CDR3 is 11 residues long. Germline assignment: CDR1 LNHDA and CDR2 SQIVND (reference sequence). The ends were cut back, 8 bases at V and 3 bases at J, with 7 bases in the middle. CDR3 DNA sequence: TGTGCCAGTTCAGTAGACTATGGCTACACCTTC. Amino acids: CASSVDYGYTF.

This clonotype was seen repeatedly, ten times or more. CDR3 protein: CASSFDAGYTF. In DNA form, the CDR3 reads TGTGCCAGCAGTTTCGACGCTGGCTACACCTTC. The chain links TRBV12-3 or TRBV12-4 to TRBJ1-2, with D unclear. This CDR3 spans 11 amino acids. V lost 3 bases and J lost 7, with 6 bases in between.

As regards this clonotype: Given the absence of the conserved phenylalanine or tryptophan at the CDR3 end, a read error is likely. This chain links TRBV10-1 with TRBJ1-1; 8 bases align to TRBD1. The CDR3 runs 14 residues. CDR1 and CDR2 from the germline V gene are WNHNN and SYGVQD (reference sequence). The CDR3 region is CASSRTGPNTEAFL. The CDR3 coding sequence is TGTGCCAGCTCGCGGACAGGGCCGAACACTGAAGCTTTCCTT.